This entry lists 4 T cell receptor beta chains sequenced from one sample in a study of blood T cell repertoires in COVID-19. Repertoires were generated with immunoSEQ multiplex PCR, while TCRdb's copy carries only in-frame clones and drops some. The sample lists roughly 74,000 clones, around 90% occurring once. The sample was peripheral blood. The receptor source for this set is a woman older than 75 with active or convalescent COVID-19.

V is TRBV25-1 and J is TRBJ2-2, with D possibly matching TRBD1 (5 bases). CDR3 length: 15 residues. The V gene lost 3 bases and the J gene lost 2 bases, with 10 bases spanning the gap. Looked up from germline, CDR1 is MGHDK and CDR2 is SYGVNS. The CDR3 sequence is CASSDPTVNTGELFF. The CDR3 DNA sequence: TGTGCCAGCAGTGACCCGACAGTTAACACCGGGGAGCTGTTTTTT.

The chain uses TRBV28 and TRBJ1-5; the D gene is possibly TRBD1 (6 bases). The V and J ends lost 3 bases and 5 bases respectively, with 17 bases between them. The CDR3 totals 16 residues. CDR1 is MDHEN and CDR2 is SYDVKM in the germline V gene. The CDR3: CASSLGQGRVYQPQHF. The CDR3 coding sequence is TGTGCCAGCAGTTTGGGTCAGGGGCGCGTGTATCAGCCCCAGCATTTT. The complete variable domain, with remaining parts taken from reference TRBV28 and TRBJ1-5, reads DVKVTQSSRYLVKRTGEKVFLECVQDMDHENMFWYRQDPGLGLRLIYFSYDVKMKEKGDIPEGYSVSREKKERFSLILESASTNQTSMYLCASSLGQGRVYQPQHFGDGTRLSIL.

CDR3 protein: CASSHGQVTGELFF. CDR3 DNA: TGCGCCAGCAGCCACGGACAGGTTACCGGGGAGCTGTTTTTT. V and J are TRBV5-1 and TRBJ2-2; 7 bases match TRBD1. Germline CDR1 reads SGHRS; CDR2 reads YFSETQ. J lost 5 bases, V lost 4 bases, and 5 bases had no gene match. The CDR3 runs to 14 residues.

CDR3 region: CASSRTGGSGSPLHF. In DNA form, the CDR3 reads TGCGCCAGCAGCCGGACTGGGGGGTCGGGTTCACCCCTCCACTTT. The chain joins TRBV4-1 to TRBJ1-6; weak D call: TRBD1 (5 bases). CDR3 length: 15 amino acids. Trimming removed 4 bases at V and 9 bases at J, with 16 bases between. Germline lookup yields CDR1 MGHRA and CDR2 YSYEKL.